Listed below are T cell receptor beta chains from one sample, sequenced in a study of human T cells and chemical hapten exposure. Via MiXCR, TCRdb re-called the RACE reads, giving one row per CDR3 protein. Counted here are some 93,000 distinct CDR3 sequences, approximately 10% occurring once; the ten biggest clones make up 2.9%. Sequencing input: whole blood. All receptors derive from a female donor in good health. Some clones in this sample may be carry-over from other donors' samples. The CDR3 runs from the conserved cysteine through the conserved F or W. The order of the fields is CDR3 protein, CDR3 DNA, V gene, clone size, D gene, J gene. The D gene is left open where the match is weak. Clone size is shown for a subset of rows, as once, few, many or a class of expanded clone.

cdr3_aa: CSARGQGGTEAFF
cdr3_nt: TGCAGTGCTAGGGGCCAGGGGGGCACTGAAGCTTTCTTT
v_call: TRBV20-1
clone_size: -
d_call: TRBD1
j_call: TRBJ1-1

cdr3_aa: CSACDIWGEGVTDTQYF
cdr3_nt: TGCAGTGCCTGCGACATATGGGGCGAAGGGGTCACAGATACGCAGTATTTT
v_call: TRBV20-1
clone_size: many
d_call: -
j_call: TRBJ2-3

cdr3_aa: CASRIGNTIYF
cdr3_nt: TGTGCCAGCAGGATCGGAAACACCATATATTTT
v_call: TRBV2
clone_size: -
d_call: -
j_call: TRBJ1-3

cdr3_aa: CSVEPSNTDTQYF
cdr3_nt: TGCAGCGTTGAGCCTAGCAACACAGATACGCAGTATTTT
v_call: TRBV29-1
clone_size: -
d_call: -
j_call: TRBJ2-3

cdr3_aa: CASSLSSDSFYTDTQYF
cdr3_nt: TGTGCCAGCAGTTTATCTAGCGACTCATTTTACACAGATACGCAGTATTTT
v_call: TRBV28
clone_size: -
d_call: -
j_call: TRBJ2-3

cdr3_aa: CASSLMVSNQPQHF
cdr3_nt: TGTGCCAGCAGTTTAATGGTTAGCAATCAGCCCCAGCATTTT
v_call: TRBV12-3/TRBV12-4
clone_size: many
d_call: -
j_call: TRBJ1-5

cdr3_aa: CASSLEGTNQPQHF
cdr3_nt: TGCGCCAGCAGCTTGGAGGGGACCAATCAGCCCCAGCATTTT
v_call: TRBV5-1
clone_size: few
d_call: -
j_call: TRBJ1-5

cdr3_aa: CASSWTGLFQETQYF
cdr3_nt: TGCGCCAGCAGTTGGACAGGGCTCTTCCAAGAGACCCAGTACTTC
v_call: TRBV5-1
clone_size: -
d_call: TRBD1
j_call: TRBJ2-5

cdr3_aa: CASSFRGEAFF
cdr3_nt: TGTGCCAGCAGCTTCAGGGGAGAAGCTTTCTTT
v_call: TRBV7-9
clone_size: few
d_call: -
j_call: TRBJ1-1

cdr3_aa: CSAQGGSYQETQYF
cdr3_nt: TGCAGCGCCCAAGGGGGTTCCTACCAAGAGACCCAGTACTTC
v_call: TRBV29-1
clone_size: -
d_call: -
j_call: TRBJ2-5

cdr3_aa: CAWSGPGTGNYEQYF
cdr3_nt: TGTGCCTGGAGTGGACCCGGGACTGGGAACTACGAGCAGTACTTC
v_call: TRBV30
clone_size: -
d_call: -
j_call: TRBJ2-7

cdr3_aa: CASTLTWGEQYF
cdr3_nt: TGTGCCAGCACCCTAACTTGGGGCGAGCAGTACTTC
v_call: TRBV2
clone_size: many
d_call: -
j_call: TRBJ2-7

cdr3_aa: CASSLAGTAYNEQFF
cdr3_nt: TGTGCCAGCAGCTTAGCCGGGACAGCCTACAATGAGCAGTTCTTC
v_call: TRBV7-9
clone_size: few
d_call: TRBD1
j_call: TRBJ2-1

cdr3_aa: CAIAQSNSPLHF
cdr3_nt: TGTGCCATCGCACAGTCAAATTCACCCCTCCACTTT
v_call: TRBV10-3
clone_size: few
d_call: -
j_call: TRBJ1-6

cdr3_aa: CASSSGTANYEQYF
cdr3_nt: TGCGCCAGCAGCTCCGGGACGGCTAATTACGAGCAGTACTTC
v_call: TRBV5-1
clone_size: -
d_call: -
j_call: TRBJ2-7

cdr3_aa: CASSFLAGGPDNEQFF
cdr3_nt: TGTGCCAGCAGTTTCCTAGCGGGAGGGCCGGACAATGAGCAGTTCTTC
v_call: TRBV28
clone_size: -
d_call: TRBD2
j_call: TRBJ2-1

cdr3_aa: CASSIVGDSHGNEQFF
cdr3_nt: TGTGCCAGTAGTATAGTAGGGGACTCTCATGGGAATGAGCAGTTCTTC
v_call: TRBV19
clone_size: -
d_call: -
j_call: TRBJ2-1

cdr3_aa: CASSQDLSVFSSYNEQFF
cdr3_nt: TGTGCCAGCAGCCAAGACCTCTCAGTTTTTAGCTCCTACAATGAGCAGTTCTTC
v_call: TRBV14
clone_size: -
d_call: -
j_call: TRBJ2-1

cdr3_aa: CSVVPTGLAPLTGIGAQYF
cdr3_nt: TGCAGCGTTGTCCCGACGGGGCTAGCGCCCCTCACCGGTATCGGAGCCCAGTACTTC
v_call: TRBV29-1
clone_size: many
d_call: -
j_call: TRBJ2-5

cdr3_aa: CASSLGQSNTEAFF
cdr3_nt: TGTGCCAGCAGCTTAGGGCAGTCCAACACTGAAGCTTTCTTT
v_call: TRBV7-3
clone_size: many
d_call: -
j_call: TRBJ1-1

cdr3_aa: CASSLVGGGVGAFF
cdr3_nt: TGTGCCAGCAGCTTAGTTGGAGGGGGCGTCGGAGCTTTCTTT
v_call: TRBV7-9
clone_size: -
d_call: TRBD1
j_call: TRBJ1-1

cdr3_aa: CASSYPGAGTVSYEQYF
cdr3_nt: TGTGCCAGCAGTTACCCCGGGGCCGGGACTGTATCCTACGAGCAGTACTTC
v_call: TRBV7-9
clone_size: few
d_call: -
j_call: TRBJ2-7

cdr3_aa: CASSRTPDRGLGYTF
cdr3_nt: TGTGCCAGCAGCCGTACCCCGGACAGGGGGCTTGGCTACACCTTC
v_call: TRBV9
clone_size: -
d_call: TRBD1
j_call: TRBJ1-2

cdr3_aa: CASGQDGLTYEQYF
cdr3_nt: TGCGCCAGCGGACAGGACGGGCTGACCTACGAGCAGTACTTC
v_call: TRBV5-1
clone_size: few
d_call: TRBD1
j_call: TRBJ2-7

cdr3_aa: CAGGAQERDTQYF
cdr3_nt: TGTGCCGGCGGGGCCCAGGAGCGCGATACGCAGTATTTT
v_call: TRBV6-6
clone_size: few
d_call: -
j_call: TRBJ2-3

cdr3_aa: CASARGPTYEQYF
cdr3_nt: TGTGCTAGTGCCCGCGGTCCTACCTACGAGCAGTACTTC
v_call: TRBV12-5
clone_size: many
d_call: -
j_call: TRBJ2-7

cdr3_aa: CASSLGTSGYTDTQYF
cdr3_nt: TGTGCCAGCAGTCTAGGAACTAGCGGGTACACAGATACGCAGTATTTT
v_call: TRBV6-2/TRBV6-3
clone_size: -
d_call: TRBD2
j_call: TRBJ2-3

cdr3_aa: CASSFVDSDSNQPQHF
cdr3_nt: TGTGCCAGCAGTTTCGTGGACAGCGATAGCAATCAGCCCCAGCATTTT
v_call: TRBV28
clone_size: few
d_call: -
j_call: TRBJ1-5

cdr3_aa: CASSPLGSGSYEQYF
cdr3_nt: TGTGCCAGCAGCCCGCTCGGTAGCGGGAGTTACGAGCAGTACTTC
v_call: TRBV28
clone_size: many
d_call: TRBD2
j_call: TRBJ2-7

cdr3_aa: CARVKEREDHEQYF
cdr3_nt: TGTGCCAGGGTTAAGGAGCGGGAGGACCACGAGCAGTACTTC
v_call: TRBV12-3/TRBV12-4
clone_size: few
d_call: TRBD2
j_call: TRBJ2-7

cdr3_aa: CASSSGLASKQYF
cdr3_nt: TGTGCCAGCAGTTCCGGACTGGCGAGCAAGCAGTACTTC
v_call: TRBV12-3/TRBV12-4
clone_size: -
d_call: -
j_call: TRBJ2-7

cdr3_aa: CASSLSPGGDPTDTQYF
cdr3_nt: TGTGCCAGCAGTTTGAGCCCAGGGGGGGATCCAACAGATACGCAGTATTTT
v_call: TRBV28
clone_size: many
d_call: -
j_call: TRBJ2-3

cdr3_aa: CASSFTGEQYF
cdr3_nt: TGTGCCAGCAGTTTCACGGGCGAGCAGTACTTC
v_call: TRBV28
clone_size: many
d_call: -
j_call: TRBJ2-7

cdr3_aa: CASSLAQRGHEQYF
cdr3_nt: TGTGCCAGCAGCTTAGCTCAAAGGGGGCACGAGCAGTACTTC
v_call: TRBV7-2
clone_size: many
d_call: TRBD1
j_call: TRBJ2-7

cdr3_aa: CASSAYRGTGELFF
cdr3_nt: TGTGCCAGCAGTGCATACAGGGGCACCGGGGAGCTGTTTTTT
v_call: TRBV2
clone_size: few
d_call: TRBD1
j_call: TRBJ2-2

cdr3_aa: CASGNEQYF
cdr3_nt: TGTGCCAGCGGGAACGAGCAGTACTTC
v_call: TRBV28
clone_size: -
d_call: -
j_call: TRBJ2-7

cdr3_aa: CSAKLGLANDEQFF
cdr3_nt: TGCAGTGCTAAGTTAGGACTAGCTAACGATGAGCAGTTCTTC
v_call: TRBV20-1
clone_size: many
d_call: TRBD2
j_call: TRBJ2-1

cdr3_aa: CSVAAPRDSAYNEQFF
cdr3_nt: TGCAGCGTTGCTGCCCCCCGGGACAGTGCCTACAATGAGCAGTTCTTC
v_call: TRBV29-1
clone_size: few
d_call: TRBD1
j_call: TRBJ2-1

cdr3_aa: CASSLTGTGGGYTF
cdr3_nt: TGTGCCAGCAGCCTCACCGGGACGGGGGGTGGCTACACCTTC
v_call: TRBV6-5
clone_size: -
d_call: -
j_call: TRBJ1-2

cdr3_aa: CATQTSHTEAFF
cdr3_nt: TGTGCCACCCAAACTTCCCACACTGAAGCTTTCTTT
v_call: TRBV28
clone_size: -
d_call: -
j_call: TRBJ1-1

cdr3_aa: CASSFKYGSLNTDTQYF
cdr3_nt: TGTGCCAGCAGTTTTAAATACGGGAGCCTAAACACAGATACGCAGTATTTT
v_call: TRBV27
clone_size: few
d_call: -
j_call: TRBJ2-3

cdr3_aa: CASSLGDTEAFF
cdr3_nt: TGTGCCAGCAGTTTGGGGGACACTGAAGCTTTCTTT
v_call: TRBV28
clone_size: many
d_call: -
j_call: TRBJ1-1

cdr3_aa: CASSVFGTDPSGANVLTF
cdr3_nt: TGTGCCAGCAGCGTCTTCGGGACAGACCCATCTGGGGCCAACGTCCTGACTTTC
v_call: TRBV5-6
clone_size: few
d_call: TRBD1
j_call: TRBJ2-6

cdr3_aa: CSVGSDPYGYTF
cdr3_nt: TGCAGCGTTGGGTCAGACCCGTATGGCTACACCTTC
v_call: TRBV29-1
clone_size: few
d_call: -
j_call: TRBJ1-2

cdr3_aa: CASSAGTSATTDTQYF
cdr3_nt: TGTGCCAGCAGTGCCGGGACTAGCGCGACCACAGATACGCAGTATTTT
v_call: TRBV2
clone_size: -
d_call: TRBD2
j_call: TRBJ2-3

cdr3_aa: CAIRNYEESEQFF
cdr3_nt: TGTGCCATCAGGAATTACGAGGAGTCTGAGCAGTTCTTC
v_call: TRBV10-3
clone_size: once
d_call: -
j_call: TRBJ2-1

cdr3_aa: CASSRTGDGYTF
cdr3_nt: TGTGCCAGCAGCCGGACAGGGGATGGCTACACCTTC
v_call: TRBV5-5
clone_size: many
d_call: TRBD1
j_call: TRBJ1-2

cdr3_aa: CASSQGTSYNEQFF
cdr3_nt: TGTGCCAGCAGCCAAGGGACTTCTTACAATGAGCAGTTCTTC
v_call: TRBV3-1
clone_size: many
d_call: -
j_call: TRBJ2-1